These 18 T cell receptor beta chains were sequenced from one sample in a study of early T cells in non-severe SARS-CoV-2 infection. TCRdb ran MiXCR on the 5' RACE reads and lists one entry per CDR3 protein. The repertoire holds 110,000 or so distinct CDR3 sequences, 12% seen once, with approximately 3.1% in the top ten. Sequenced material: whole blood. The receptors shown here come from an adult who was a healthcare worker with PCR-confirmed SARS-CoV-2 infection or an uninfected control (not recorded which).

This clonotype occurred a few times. CDR3 nucleotide sequence: TGTGCCAGCACCCCCCTGACTAGCGGCCAAAACATTCAGTACTTC. This codes for CASTPLTSGQNIQYF. The gene calls are TRBV12-3 or TRBV12-4 and TRBJ2-4; 9 nucleotides match TRBD2. The ends lost 7 bases at V and 5 bases at J; junction bases unmatched: 9. The CDR3 is made up of 15 amino acids.

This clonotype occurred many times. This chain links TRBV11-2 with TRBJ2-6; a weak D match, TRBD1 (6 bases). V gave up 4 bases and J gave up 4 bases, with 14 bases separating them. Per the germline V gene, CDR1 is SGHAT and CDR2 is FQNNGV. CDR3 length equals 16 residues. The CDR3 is CASSSLRGTGANVLTF. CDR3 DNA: TGTGCCAGCAGCTCCCTGAGGGGGACCGGGGCCAACGTCCTGACTTTC. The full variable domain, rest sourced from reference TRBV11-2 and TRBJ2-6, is EAGVAQSPRYKIIEKRQSVAFWCNPISGHATLYWYQQILGQGPKLLIQFQNNGVVDDSQLPKDRFSAERLKGVDSTLKIQPAKLEDSAVYLCASSSLRGTGANVLTFGAGSRLTVL.

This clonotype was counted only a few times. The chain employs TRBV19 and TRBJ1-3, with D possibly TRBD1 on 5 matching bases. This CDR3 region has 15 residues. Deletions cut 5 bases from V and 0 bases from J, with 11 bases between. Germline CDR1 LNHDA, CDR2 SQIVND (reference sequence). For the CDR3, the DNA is TGTGCCAGTAGTCGACAGTTCTTCTCTGGAAACACCATATATTTT. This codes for CASSRQFFSGNTIYF.

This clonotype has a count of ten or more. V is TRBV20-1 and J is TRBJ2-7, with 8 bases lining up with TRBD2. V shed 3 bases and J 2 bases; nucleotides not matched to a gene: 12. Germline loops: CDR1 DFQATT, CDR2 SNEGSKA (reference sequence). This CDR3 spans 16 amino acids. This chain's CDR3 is CSARSPGGLRAYEQYF. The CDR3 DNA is TGCAGTGCTAGGTCCCCGGGGGGGCTTAGGGCCTACGAGCAGTACTTC.

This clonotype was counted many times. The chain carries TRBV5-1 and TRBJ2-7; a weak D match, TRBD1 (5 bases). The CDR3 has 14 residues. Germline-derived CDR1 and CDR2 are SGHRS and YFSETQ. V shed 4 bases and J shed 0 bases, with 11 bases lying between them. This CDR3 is CASSPDSISYEQYF. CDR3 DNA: TGCGCCAGCAGCCCCGACAGCATCTCCTACGAGCAGTACTTC.

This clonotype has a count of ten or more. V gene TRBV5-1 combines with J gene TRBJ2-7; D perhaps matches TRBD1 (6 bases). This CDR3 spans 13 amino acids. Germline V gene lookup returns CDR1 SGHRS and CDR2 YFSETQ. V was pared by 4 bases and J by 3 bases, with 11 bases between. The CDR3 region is CASSPQGFYEQYF. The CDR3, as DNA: TGCGCCAGCAGCCCACAGGGATTCTACGAGCAGTACTTC.

The CDR3 bases are TGTGCCAGCAGTGCCAGGTTCCGCCAAGAGACCCAGTACTTC. Translation gives CASSARFRQETQYF. V usage is TRBV6-1 and J usage is TRBJ2-5; D is ambiguous. The CDR3 has 14 amino acids. V was trimmed by 4 bases and J by 1 base, leaving 10 bases between them. Germline values: CDR1 MNHNS, CDR2 SASEGT.

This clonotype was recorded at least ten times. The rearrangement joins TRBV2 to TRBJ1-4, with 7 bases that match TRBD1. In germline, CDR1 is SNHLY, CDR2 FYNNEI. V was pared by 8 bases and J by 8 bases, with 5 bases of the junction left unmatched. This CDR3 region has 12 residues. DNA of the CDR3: TGTGCCAGCCTAGGGGGACAGGAAAAACTGTTTTTT. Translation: CASLGGQEKLFF.

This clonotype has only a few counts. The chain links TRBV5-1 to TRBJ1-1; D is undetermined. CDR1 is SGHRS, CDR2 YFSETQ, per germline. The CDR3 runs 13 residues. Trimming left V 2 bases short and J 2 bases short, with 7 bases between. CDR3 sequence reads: CASSFPANTEAFF. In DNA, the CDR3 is TGCGCCAGCAGCTTCCCAGCCAACACTGAAGCTTTCTTT. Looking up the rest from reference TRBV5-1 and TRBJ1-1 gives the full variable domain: KAGVTQTPRYLIKTRGQQVTLSCSPISGHRSVSWYQQTPGQGLQFLFEYFSETQRNKGNFPGRFSGRQFSNSRSEMNVSTLELGDSALYLCASSFPANTEAFFGQGTRLTVV.

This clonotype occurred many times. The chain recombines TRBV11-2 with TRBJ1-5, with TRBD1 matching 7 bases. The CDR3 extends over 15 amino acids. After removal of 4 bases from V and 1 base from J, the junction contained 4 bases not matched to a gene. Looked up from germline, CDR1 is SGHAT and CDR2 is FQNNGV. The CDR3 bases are TGTGCCAGCAGCTCGACAGGGCAGAGCAATCAGCCCCAGCATTTT. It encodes CASSSTGQSNQPQHF. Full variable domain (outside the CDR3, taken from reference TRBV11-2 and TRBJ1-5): EAGVAQSPRYKIIEKRQSVAFWCNPISGHATLYWYQQILGQGPKLLIQFQNNGVVDDSQLPKDRFSAERLKGVDSTLKIQPAKLEDSAVYLCASSSTGQSNQPQHFGDGTRLSIL.

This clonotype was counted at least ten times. The CDR3 loop is CASSQMGEGRSPLHF. In DNA form, the CDR3 reads TGCGCCAGCAGCCAAATGGGAGAGGGACGTTCACCCCTCCACTTT. This chain joins TRBV5-1 and TRBJ1-6; D possibly corresponds to TRBD1 (5 bases). The CDR3 spans 15 residues. The germline V gene has CDR1 SGHRS and CDR2 YFSETQ. Trimming cost V 4 bases and J 9 bases, with 17 bases left between them.

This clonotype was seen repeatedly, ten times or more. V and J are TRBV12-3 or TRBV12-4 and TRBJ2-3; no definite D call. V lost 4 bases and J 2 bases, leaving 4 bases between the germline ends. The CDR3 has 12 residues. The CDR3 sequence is CASSSDTDTQYF. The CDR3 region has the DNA TGTGCCAGCAGTTCGGACACAGATACGCAGTATTTT.

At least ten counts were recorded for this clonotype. CDR3: CAISEGASGSRKYF. The CDR3 DNA sequence: TGTGCCATCAGTGAGGGGGCTAGCGGGAGTCGTAAGTACTTC. The chain joins TRBV10-3 to TRBJ2-7; 10 bases are a match to TRBD2. The CDR3 contains 14 residues. CDR1 ENHRY and CDR2 SYGVKD come from the germline V gene. With 2 bases clipped from V and 11 bases from J, the junction kept 9 bases outside the gene matches.

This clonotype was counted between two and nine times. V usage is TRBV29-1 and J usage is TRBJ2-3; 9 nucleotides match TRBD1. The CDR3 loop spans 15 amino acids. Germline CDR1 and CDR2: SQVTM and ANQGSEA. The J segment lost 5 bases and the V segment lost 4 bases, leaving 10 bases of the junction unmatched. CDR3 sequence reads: CSVASGTGFGDTQYF. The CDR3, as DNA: TGCAGCGTTGCCTCCGGGACAGGGTTTGGAGATACGCAGTATTTT.

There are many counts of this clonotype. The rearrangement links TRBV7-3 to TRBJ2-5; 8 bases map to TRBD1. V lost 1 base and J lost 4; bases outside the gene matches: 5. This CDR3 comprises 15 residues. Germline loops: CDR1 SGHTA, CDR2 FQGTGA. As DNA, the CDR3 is TGTGCCAGCAGCTTAAAGGGAACAGGGGGAGAGACCCAGTACTTC. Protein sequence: CASSLKGTGGETQYF.

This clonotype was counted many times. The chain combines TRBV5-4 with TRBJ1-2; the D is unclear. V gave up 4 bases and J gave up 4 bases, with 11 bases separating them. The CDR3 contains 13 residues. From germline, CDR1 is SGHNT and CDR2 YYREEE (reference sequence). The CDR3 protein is CASSPGRGYGYTF. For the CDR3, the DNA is TGTGCCAGCAGCCCTGGACGGGGCTATGGCTACACCTTC.

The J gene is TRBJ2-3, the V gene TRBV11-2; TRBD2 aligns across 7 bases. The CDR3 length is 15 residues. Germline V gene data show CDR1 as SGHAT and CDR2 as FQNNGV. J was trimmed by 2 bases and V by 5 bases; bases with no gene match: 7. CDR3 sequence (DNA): TGTGCCAGCAGCCTCGTCGCGGGGGTCACAGATACGCAGTATTTT. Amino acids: CASSLVAGVTDTQYF.

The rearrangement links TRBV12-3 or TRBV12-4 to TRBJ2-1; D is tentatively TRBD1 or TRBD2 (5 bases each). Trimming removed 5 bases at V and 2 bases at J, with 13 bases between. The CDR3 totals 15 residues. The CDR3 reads CASSTGTETYNEQFF. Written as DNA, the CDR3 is TGTGCCAGCAGTACCGGGACGGAAACCTACAATGAGCAGTTCTTC.